This TCR beta chain came from a study of shared clonotypes between healthy human individuals. Overall study: CD8 memory received one plate per donor, CD8 naive two, CD4 memory three and CD4 naive three. Overall study findings and caveats: Generation of non-shared clonotypes was less probable than generation of clonotypes shared by all four donors. A handful of donors showed sharing of roughly 5% of naive CD4 clonotypes.

The authors split each subset's genomic DNA evenly across several immunoSEQ plates. Profiling relied on immunoSEQ multiplex PCR, and the TCRdb table lists in-frame clones only, not all of them. The sample has fewer than 350,000 clones; roughly 91% are singletons. Trimming cost V 5 bases and J 2 bases, with 8 bases left between them. CDR3 length: 12 amino acids. Germline V lookup: CDR1 GTSNPN, CDR2 SVGIG (reference sequence). In regard to this clone: Its target is unknown.

The sequence was collected from a man between 18 and 29 years old in good health. The chain uses TRBV30 and TRBJ2-3; D is ambiguous. Sequencing used memory CD8+ T cells sorted from blood. Subset reported: CD45RO+ cells pooled with CCR7-negative TemRA cells. CDR3 sequence reads: CAWERTTDTQYF. Here the CDR3 DNA reads TGTGCCTGGGAGCGTACCACAGATACGCAGTATTTT.